Listed here are 10 T cell receptor beta chains from one sample, sequenced in a study of blood T cell repertoires in COVID-19. Here immunoSEQ multiplex PCR was the method, and the copy in TCRdb shows in-frame clones only, minus some. The table includes 250,000 or so clones, about 80% detected once. Source material: PBMCs or T cells enriched from blood (not recorded which). These receptors originate from a man aged 50 to 60 who had recovered from COVID-19.

The chain is built from TRBV6-2 or TRBV6-3 and TRBJ2-7; 10 positions match TRBD2. Unmatched junction bases numbered 4, after V lost 2 bases and J lost 6 bases. Germline-derived CDR1 and CDR2 are MNHEY and SVGEGT. The CDR3 extends over 14 amino acids. The CDR3 loop reads CASSYLAGAGEQYF. CDR3 DNA sequence: TGTGCCAGCAGTTACCTAGCGGGAGCGGGCGAGCAGTACTTC.

The CDR3 reads CASSLVASGNTIYF. The CDR3 DNA reads as TGTGCCAGCAGCTTAGTGGCTTCTGGAAACACCATATATTTT. The chain couples TRBV7-8 to TRBJ1-3; no clear D gene. Trimming cost V 1 base and J 1 base, with 5 bases left between them. CDR1 and CDR2 from the germline V gene are SGHVS and FQNEAQ. CDR3 size: 14 residues.

The chain links TRBV19 to TRBJ1-5; 7 bases align to TRBD1. V was clipped by 3 bases and J by 5 bases; unmatched bases: 4. Germline assignment: CDR1 LNHDA and CDR2 SQIVND (reference sequence). This CDR3 has 14 amino acids. The CDR3 nucleotides read TGTGCCAGTAGTATCACCGACAGGGATCAGCCCCAGCATTTT. Translation: CASSITDRDQPQHF.

V is TRBV24-1 and J is TRBJ2-7; TRBD2 matches at 7 bases. CDR1 and CDR2 (germline): KGHDR, SFDVKD. V dropped 2 bases and J dropped 2; count of bases not matched to a gene: 5. The CDR3 totals 15 residues. CDR3 nucleotides: TGTGCCACCAGTGATTCGCGGCGGGGGACCTACGAGCAGTACTTC. It codes for CATSDSRRGTYEQYF.

J is TRBJ2-5 and V is TRBV5-1; 11 bases line up with TRBD2. The length of the CDR3 is 18 residues. The ends lost 0 bases at V and 5 bases at J; junction bases unmatched: 12. Per germline, CDR1 SGHRS and CDR2 YFSETQ. This chain's CDR3 is CASSLGGLAGGRMETQYF. CDR3 DNA: TGCGCCAGCAGCTTGGGAGGCCTAGCGGGGGGCCGGATGGAGACCCAGTACTTC.

The chain links TRBV2 to TRBJ1-1; a weak D match, TRBD1 (6 bases). CDR3 length: 15 residues. Trimming left V 5 bases short and J 5 bases short, with 18 bases between. Per germline, CDR1 SNHLY and CDR2 FYNNEI. CDR3 nucleotides: TGTGCCAGCAGTAGAGGTTTCGGACAGACTACTGAAGCTTTCTTT. It specifies CASSRGFGQTTEAFF.

V usage is TRBV3-1 (or the pseudogene TRBV3-2) and J usage is TRBJ1-2; 7 bases are shared with TRBD1. The CDR3 loop spans 13 amino acids. Germline loops: CDR1 LGHDT, CDR2 YNNKEL (reference sequence). The V segment lost 4 bases and the J segment 5 bases; nucleotides outside the gene matches: 4. CDR3 protein: CASSPGQSYGYTF. In DNA form, the CDR3 reads TGTGCCAGCAGCCCGGGACAGAGTTATGGCTACACCTTC.

The chain links TRBV24-1 to TRBJ2-1, with 9 nucleotides matching TRBD2. The V and J ends lost 1 base and 12 bases, in that order; junction bases with no gene match: 3. The CDR3 contains 13 residues. Germline-derived CDR1 and CDR2 are KGHDR and SFDVKD. CDR3 protein: CATSDFAGGVQFF. The CDR3 region has the DNA TGTGCCACCAGTGATTTTGCGGGAGGGGTGCAGTTCTTC.

This chain joins TRBV5-8 and TRBJ1-3; D not resolved. The germline V and J ends were trimmed by 4 bases and 0 bases, with 17 bases remaining between them. The CDR3 extends over 17 amino acids. Per germline, CDR1 SGHTS and CDR2 YDEGEE. The CDR3 DNA reads TGTGCCAGCAGCCGTGGTTCAAACTTTCTCTCTGGAAACACCATATATTTT. Translating gives CASSRGSNFLSGNTIYF.

The CDR3 loop reads CASSSRGERAFF. In DNA form, the CDR3 reads TGTGCCAGCAGCTCACGGGGGGAACGAGCTTTCTTT. This chain links TRBV7-3 with TRBJ1-1; tentatively, D is TRBD1 (5 bases). The V and J ends lost 4 bases and 10 bases respectively, with 13 bases between them. This CDR3 has 12 amino acids. Germline CDR1 SGHTA, CDR2 FQGTGA.